Following are 7 T cell receptor beta chains from one sample sequenced in a study of OX40 agonist ivuxolimab in advanced cancers. The table came from immunoSEQ multiplex PCR; TCRdb's copy has only in-frame clones and leaves some out. Here the sample spans approximately 22,000 clones, 80% to 90% being singletons. The sequenced sample was CD4+ or CD8+ T cells sorted from blood, obtained in a trial of the OX40 agonist ivuxolimab. These receptors all come from an adult with an advanced solid tumor such as melanoma, head and neck, liver or kidney cancer.

This clone was detected ten times or more. The J gene is TRBJ2-5, the V gene TRBV7-6; 7 positions match TRBD1. With 6 bases clipped from V and 5 bases from J, the junction kept 9 bases outside the gene matches. CDR1 is SGHVS, CDR2 FNYEAQ, per germline. The CDR3 is 14 residues long. The CDR3 here is CASRPTGAAETQYF. CDR3 coding DNA: TGTGCCAGCAGACCAACAGGGGCGGCGGAGACCCAGTACTTC.

In DNA, the CDR3 is TGTGCCATCAGGGAACAGGACACCGGGGAGCTGTTTTTT. Amino acid sequence: CAIREQDTGELFF. The V and J genes are TRBV10-3 and TRBJ2-2, with D perhaps matching TRBD1 (5 bases). This CDR3 comprises 13 residues. Germline loops: CDR1 ENHRY, CDR2 SYGVKD. The ends were cut back, 6 bases at V and 3 bases at J, with 8 bases in the middle.

The V and J genes are TRBV28 and TRBJ2-7; TRBD1 might be the D (6 bases). The CDR3 loop spans 14 amino acids. V lost 4 bases and J 6 bases, leaving 16 bases between the germline ends. Per the germline V gene, CDR1 is MDHEN and CDR2 is SYDVKM. The CDR3 sequence is CASSSDWGPSEQYF. The CDR3 DNA follows: TGTGCCAGCAGTTCCGATTGGGGGCCCAGCGAGCAGTACTTC.

V and J are TRBV10-1 and TRBJ1-6; TRBD1 might be the D (5 bases). The CDR3 length is 13 residues. Germline loops: CDR1 WNHNN, CDR2 SYGVQD (reference sequence). With 2 bases removed from V and 10 bases from J, the gap between germline ends came to 9 bases. The DNA of the CDR3 is TGCGCCAGCAGTGAGGGGGGACGGTCACCCCTCCACTTT. Protein sequence: CASSEGGRSPLHF.

V usage is TRBV19 and J usage is TRBJ2-7; 8 bases agree with TRBD1. This CDR3 is 14 amino acids long. The germline V gene has CDR1 LNHDA and CDR2 SQIVND (reference sequence). J gave up 7 bases and V 1 base, and 6 bases lay outside the gene matches. CDR3 in DNA: TGTGCCAGTAGTATAGGGCAGGGGGCGTGGGAGCAGTACTTC. The encoded protein is CASSIGQGAWEQYF.

The chain has TRBV30 and TRBJ2-7; TRBD1 is a possible D gene (6 bases). Trimming cost V 2 bases and J 2 bases, with 13 bases left between them. Germline loops: CDR1 GTSNPN, CDR2 SVGIG (reference sequence). The CDR3 is 14 residues long. In DNA form, the CDR3 reads TGTGCCTGGAGTTACGCGACAGGTACCTACGAGCAGTACTTC. This sequence encodes CAWSYATGTYEQYF.

The chain has TRBV5-6 and TRBJ1-3, with D unclear. Germline CDR1 is SGHDT and CDR2 is YYEEEE. The CDR3 is 15 amino acids. Between the trimmed V and J ends, which lost 4 bases and 1 base, there was a span of 12 bases. The CDR3 region is CASSPPPGSGNTIYF. CDR3 nucleotides: TGTGCCAGCAGCCCCCCCCCGGGATCTGGAAACACCATATATTTT. The complete variable domain, with remaining parts taken from reference TRBV5-6 and TRBJ1-3, reads DAGVTQSPTHLIKTRGQQVTLRCSPKSGHDTVSWYQQALGQGPQFIFQYYEEEERQRGNFPDRFSGHQFPNYSSELNVNALLLGDSALYLCASSPPPGSGNTIYFGEGSWLTVV.